Listed below are T cell receptor beta chains from one sample, sequenced in a study of T cell changes during pregnancy in multiple sclerosis. Produced via immunoSEQ multiplex PCR; TCRdb's table is partial and in-frame only. The sample shows approximately 72,000 clones, around nine tenths of them seen only once. The sequenced sample was peripheral blood, obtained in the first trimester of pregnancy. The receptor source for this set is a female donor in good health, enrolled as a control in a pregnancy study. The CDR3 runs from the conserved cysteine through the conserved F or W. The order of the fields is D gene, clone size, J gene, V gene, CDR3 DNA, CDR3 protein. The D gene is left open where the match is weak. Clone size, where shown, is once, few, many, or a class for clones that have expanded.

D: TRBD2
size: NA
J: TRBJ2-7
V: TRBV5-1
DNA: TGCGCCAGCATGGGACTAGCGGGAGGCCCAAACGAGCAGTACTTC
CDR3: CASMGLAGGPNEQYF

D: TRBD1
size: NA
J: TRBJ2-7
V: TRBV28
DNA: TGTGCCAGCAGTCCCGGGACAGACTTGGGTGAGCAGTACTTC
CDR3: CASSPGTDLGEQYF

D: NA
size: NA
J: TRBJ2-1
V: TRBV6-1
DNA: TGTGCCAGCAGCGACTATGCTAGGGATGAGCAGTTCTTC
CDR3: CASSDYARDEQFF

D: TRBD2
size: NA
J: TRBJ2-2
V: TRBV28
DNA: TGTGCCAGCAGCCGAGGACTAGCAACCGGGGAGCTGTTTTTT
CDR3: CASSRGLATGELFF

D: NA
size: NA
J: TRBJ2-1
V: TRBV15
DNA: TGTGCCACCAGCAGGTCATCGAGCTCCTACAATGAGCAGTTCTTC
CDR3: CATSRSSSSYNEQFF

D: TRBD1
size: NA
J: TRBJ2-3
V: TRBV5-1
DNA: TGCGCCAGCAGCTCCGGACAGGGACACACAGATACGCAGTATTTT
CDR3: CASSSGQGHTDTQYF

D: TRBD2
size: NA
J: TRBJ2-1
V: TRBV19
DNA: TGTGCCAGTAGTAGTCTGCCTAGCGGGAGAGGGAATGAGCAGTTCTTC
CDR3: CASSSLPSGRGNEQFF

D: NA
size: NA
J: TRBJ2-7
V: TRBV6-1
DNA: TGTGCCAGCAATGGACAGTGGAGCTCCTACGAGCAGTACTTC
CDR3: CASNGQWSSYEQYF

D: NA
size: NA
J: TRBJ2-7
V: TRBV6-1
DNA: TGTGCCACGACAGAACGCTACGAGCAGTACTTC
CDR3: CATTERYEQYF

D: TRBD2
size: NA
J: TRBJ2-3
V: TRBV19
DNA: TGTGCCAGTAAATCGTATACTAGCGGGACGTCCACAGATACGCAGTATTTT
CDR3: CASKSYTSGTSTDTQYF

D: TRBD1
size: NA
J: TRBJ1-1
V: TRBV27
DNA: TGTGCCAGCAGTTTATTAGGGGCAGGGGGCGTCAATACTGAAGCTTTCTTT
CDR3: CASSLLGAGGVNTEAFF

D: TRBD1
size: NA
J: TRBJ1-4
V: TRBV11-2
DNA: TGTGCCAGCGCCCGCATAGACGGACAGGACGAAAAACTGTTTTTT
CDR3: CASARIDGQDEKLFF

D: TRBD2
size: once
J: TRBJ2-1
V: TRBV4-2
DNA: TGTGCCAGCAGCCAAGAGGTTAGCGGGAATGAGCAGTTCTTC
CDR3: CASSQEVSGNEQFF

D: NA
size: NA
J: TRBJ1-2
V: TRBV27
DNA: TGTGCCAGCAGGGGGCATATCTATGGCTACACCTTC
CDR3: CASRGHIYGYTF

D: NA
size: NA
J: TRBJ2-1
V: TRBV4-1
DNA: TGCGCCAGCAGCCCAACGGGACTGAGGTTGAATGAGCAGTTCTTC
CDR3: CASSPTGLRLNEQFF

D: NA
size: NA
J: TRBJ2-7
V: TRBV10-3
DNA: TGTGCCATCAGTGACCCTGGCGATGGGGGCCCTCGAGAGCAGTACTTC
CDR3: CAISDPGDGGPREQYF

D: TRBD1
size: NA
J: TRBJ2-7
V: TRBV4-1
DNA: TGCGCCAGCAGCCCAGCGGGGACAGGGGTCTACGAGCAGTACTTC
CDR3: CASSPAGTGVYEQYF

D: TRBD1
size: NA
J: TRBJ1-2
V: TRBV5-1
DNA: TGCGCCAGCAGCAACCCCGGACAGGGTAATGGCTACACCTTC
CDR3: CASSNPGQGNGYTF

D: NA
size: few
J: TRBJ2-2
V: TRBV19
DNA: TGTGCCAGTAGGACACAGGTTTCCGGGGAGCTGTTTTTT
CDR3: CASRTQVSGELFF

D: TRBD2
size: NA
J: TRBJ2-3
V: TRBV7-9
DNA: TGTGCCAGCAGCCTCCTCAGCGGGAGGCCCACAGATACGCAGTATTTT
CDR3: CASSLLSGRPTDTQYF

D: TRBD2
size: NA
J: TRBJ2-1
V: TRBV19
DNA: TGTGCCAGTAGGACCCTAGCGGGAGGGGTCTACTACAATGAGCAGTTCTTC
CDR3: CASRTLAGGVYYNEQFF

D: TRBD2
size: NA
J: TRBJ2-7
V: TRBV27
DNA: TGTGCCAGCAGTTTCCCTCCGATTGAGGGAGGGGCCGCCTACGAGCAGTACTTC
CDR3: CASSFPPIEGGAAYEQYF

D: TRBD1
size: NA
J: TRBJ2-5
V: TRBV11-2
DNA: TGTGCCAGCAGTTTATCCGGGGGACAGGGGAGGGAGACCCAGTACTTC
CDR3: CASSLSGGQGRETQYF

D: TRBD2
size: NA
J: TRBJ2-7
V: TRBV18
DNA: TGTGCCAGCTCAAGCACCGGGACTAGCGCATACGAGCAGTACTTC
CDR3: CASSSTGTSAYEQYF

D: NA
size: NA
J: TRBJ2-7
V: TRBV6-6
DNA: TGTGCCAGCAGGGGGGGACAGTACAACGAGCAGTACTTC
CDR3: CASRGGQYNEQYF

D: TRBD1
size: NA
J: TRBJ2-1
V: TRBV30
DNA: TGTGCCTGGAGAACCGGGACAGGGGAGACCCTGGGACCGTACAATGAGCAGTTCTTC
CDR3: CAWRTGTGETLGPYNEQFF

D: NA
size: NA
J: TRBJ1-5
V: TRBV27
DNA: TGTGCCAGCAGTTTGGTCTCAGCAGGTCATCAGCCCCAGCATTTT
CDR3: CASSLVSAGHQPQHF

D: NA
size: NA
J: TRBJ2-2
V: TRBV18
DNA: TGTGCCAGCTCACCACCGGTCTGGGAGAAGAACACCGGGGAGCTGTTTTTT
CDR3: CASSPPVWEKNTGELFF

D: TRBD1
size: NA
J: TRBJ2-7
V: TRBV2
DNA: TGTGCCAGCAGTGAAAGACAGGGGTCCTACGAGCAGTACTTC
CDR3: CASSERQGSYEQYF

D: NA
size: once
J: TRBJ1-1
V: TRBV6-5
DNA: TGTGCCAGCAGTTTAACGTTCCCTGCGCTAGCTTTCTTT
CDR3: CASSLTFPALAFF

D: TRBD2
size: NA
J: TRBJ2-1
V: TRBV5-5
DNA: TGTGCCAGCAGCAGACTAGCGGGAGGGCCGGATGAGCAGTTCTTC
CDR3: CASSRLAGGPDEQFF

D: NA
size: NA
J: TRBJ1-1
V: TRBV28
DNA: TGTGCCAGCAGTCCGCACCGGGACTACTATCAAGCTTTCTTT
CDR3: CASSPHRDYYQAFF

D: NA
size: NA
J: TRBJ2-5
V: TRBV12-1
DNA: TGTGCCAGCAGGGACAGGGGGCCACAAGAGACCCAGTACTTC
CDR3: CASRDRGPQETQYF

D: NA
size: NA
J: TRBJ2-1
V: TRBV5-6
DNA: TGTGCCAGCAGCGTGACTACGTCCTACAATGAGCAGTTCTTC
CDR3: CASSVTTSYNEQFF

D: TRBD1
size: NA
J: TRBJ1-5
V: TRBV6-5
DNA: TGTGCCAGCAGTTACCAGACAGGGGTTCAGCCCCAGCATTTT
CDR3: CASSYQTGVQPQHF

D: TRBD1
size: NA
J: TRBJ2-3
V: TRBV7-9
DNA: TGTGCCAGCAGTCCTGGACAGGTGAAGCAGTATTTT
CDR3: CASSPGQVKQYF

D: NA
size: NA
J: TRBJ2-3
V: TRBV20-1
DNA: TGCAGTGCTCTAGCAGATACGCAGTATTTT
CDR3: CSALADTQYF

D: TRBD2
size: once
J: TRBJ2-7
V: TRBV5-1
DNA: TGCGCCAGCAGCTTGGGAACTAGCGGGAACAACGAGCAGTACTTC
CDR3: CASSLGTSGNNEQYF

D: NA
size: NA
J: TRBJ1-5
V: TRBV28
DNA: TGTGCCAGCAGTGGGGGGTTCAATCAGCCCCAGCATTTT
CDR3: CASSGGFNQPQHF

D: NA
size: NA
J: TRBJ2-4
V: TRBV20-1
DNA: TGCAGTGCTTCTGTCGAAAACATTCAGTACTTC
CDR3: CSASVENIQYF

D: TRBD2
size: NA
J: TRBJ2-3
V: TRBV28
DNA: TGTGCCAGCAGTTCCCGACTAGCGGGAGTGGCAGATACGCAGTATTTT
CDR3: CASSSRLAGVADTQYF

D: TRBD1
size: NA
J: TRBJ1-4
V: TRBV6-1
DNA: TGTGCCAGCAGCTTCGGACAGGAGAATGAAAAACTGTTTTTT
CDR3: CASSFGQENEKLFF

D: NA
size: NA
J: TRBJ2-1
V: TRBV5-1
DNA: TGCGCCAGCGGAACGGGAAATGAGCAGTTCTTC
CDR3: CASGTGNEQFF

D: TRBD2
size: NA
J: TRBJ2-2
V: TRBV7-2
DNA: TGTGCCAGCAGCTTAGCGGGACTAGCGGGAGATATCGCCGGGGAGCTGTTTTTT
CDR3: CASSLAGLAGDIAGELFF

D: NA
size: NA
J: TRBJ2-2
V: TRBV14
DNA: TGTGCCAGCAGCCAACAGGCCACCGGGGAGCTGTTTTTT
CDR3: CASSQQATGELFF

D: TRBD1
size: NA
J: TRBJ2-7
V: TRBV6-1
DNA: TGTGCCAGCAGTGAGGAGGGACAGGGGTCCTACGAGCAGTACTTC
CDR3: CASSEEGQGSYEQYF

D: TRBD1
size: NA
J: TRBJ2-1
V: TRBV15
DNA: TGTGCCACCAGCAGAGGGGACAGTGAGTACAATGAGCAGTTCTTC
CDR3: CATSRGDSEYNEQFF

D: NA
size: NA
J: TRBJ1-5
V: TRBV13
DNA: TGTGCCAGCACACGCGGGGTAAATCAGCCCCAGCATTTT
CDR3: CASTRGVNQPQHF

D: TRBD2
size: NA
J: TRBJ2-7
V: TRBV7-9
DNA: TGTGCCAGCAGCTTAGAACTAGCGGGAGCCGAGCAGTACTTC
CDR3: CASSLELAGAEQYF

D: TRBD2
size: NA
J: TRBJ2-3
V: TRBV5-1
DNA: TGCGCCAGCAGCCCCATTTACGTTAGCGGGAGCGGGAGGACAGATACGCAGTATTTT
CDR3: CASSPIYVSGSGRTDTQYF

D: NA
size: NA
J: TRBJ2-7
V: TRBV6-1
DNA: TGTGCCACTAACCGGGACACGGCCTACGAGCAGTACTTC
CDR3: CATNRDTAYEQYF

D: TRBD1
size: NA
J: TRBJ2-2
V: TRBV28
DNA: TGTGCCAGCAGAACGGGACAGGGAAACACCGGGGAGCTGTTTTTT
CDR3: CASRTGQGNTGELFF

D: NA
size: NA
J: TRBJ1-4
V: TRBV13
DNA: TGTGCCAGCAGCGGACGGACAGACGATAATGAAAAACTGTTTTTT
CDR3: CASSGRTDDNEKLFF

D: TRBD1
size: NA
J: TRBJ1-2
V: TRBV6-6
DNA: TGTGCCATCAGGGGGACAGGGGAAGGCTACACCTTC
CDR3: CAIRGTGEGYTF

D: NA
size: NA
J: TRBJ2-2
V: TRBV2
DNA: TGTGCCAGCAGTGAAGTGGCAGGGGTAACCGGGGAGCTGTTTTTT
CDR3: CASSEVAGVTGELFF

D: NA
size: NA
J: TRBJ2-1
V: TRBV7-9
DNA: TGTGCCAGCAGCTTAAATCAGGGGAACAATGAGCAGTTCTTC
CDR3: CASSLNQGNNEQFF

D: TRBD2
size: NA
J: TRBJ2-7
V: TRBV18
DNA: TGTGCCAGCTCACCCGGGGGGAGCTCCTACGAGCAGTACTTC
CDR3: CASSPGGSSYEQYF